One and the same sample provided the 23 T cell receptor beta chains below, sequenced in a study of T cell changes during pregnancy in multiple sclerosis. Libraries were prepared by immunoSEQ multiplex PCR; TCRdb keeps only in-frame clonotypes and omits some of them. The repertoire has about 39,000 clones, about 94% of them found once; the top ten carry more than 1.5%. The specimen was peripheral blood, collected in the third trimester of pregnancy. Receptors originate from a female donor with multiple sclerosis, enrolled in a pregnancy study.

The chain combines TRBV10-3 with TRBJ2-2; the match to TRBD2 covers 13 bases. Germline assignment: CDR1 ENHRY and CDR2 SYGVKD. The V segment lost 3 bases and the J segment 4 bases; nucleotides outside the gene matches: 8. This CDR3 comprises 18 residues. The CDR3 region is CAISDSTSGRIGTGELFF. The CDR3 DNA follows: TGTGCCATCAGTGACTCGACTAGCGGGAGGATCGGCACCGGGGAGCTGTTTTTT.

This chain connects TRBV6-1 to TRBJ1-5, with TRBD1 matching 10 bases. This CDR3 spans 15 amino acids. After removal of 5 bases from V and 2 bases from J, the junction contained 3 bases not matched to a gene. Germline values: CDR1 MNHNS, CDR2 SASEGT. The CDR3 region has the DNA TGTGCCAGCAGTTCCGGGACAGGGGGCAATCAGCCCCAGCATTTT. Protein product: CASSSGTGGNQPQHF.

The chain couples TRBV7-9 to TRBJ2-5, with D possibly TRBD2 on 6 matching bases. Per the germline V gene, CDR1 is SEHNR and CDR2 is FQNEAQ (reference sequence). V dropped 1 base and J dropped 3 bases, with 12 bases sitting between them. CDR3 length: 15 amino acids. In DNA form, the CDR3 reads TGTGCCAGCAGCTTAGAGCTAGCGAGGGAAGAGACCCAGTACTTC. This encodes CASSLELAREETQYF.

The gene calls are TRBV28 and TRBJ2-5; 7 nucleotides line up with TRBD2. CDR1 is MDHEN and CDR2 is SYDVKM in the germline V gene. V dropped 2 bases and J dropped 3; count of bases not matched to a gene: 6. CDR3 length: 15 residues. CDR3 loop: CASSLGSGEEETQYF. CDR3 bases: TGTGCCAGCAGTTTAGGGAGCGGGGAAGAAGAGACCCAGTACTTC.

The rearrangement joins TRBV30 to TRBJ1-2, with 11 positions matching TRBD1. CDR3 length: 14 residues. Per the germline V gene, CDR1 is GTSNPN and CDR2 is SVGIG (reference sequence). CDR3: CSGDRGYGDYGYTF. The CDR3, as DNA: TGTTCCGGGGACAGGGGGTATGGGGACTATGGCTACACCTTC.

V gene TRBV9 combines with J gene TRBJ2-1; 11 bases align to TRBD2. The CDR3 runs 17 residues. Looked up from germline, CDR1 is SGDLS and CDR2 is YYNGEE. The trim removed 0 bases at V and 7 bases at J, leaving 9 bases unmatched. As DNA, the CDR3 is TGTGCCAGCAGCGTAGGGGGTCTAGCGGGGGGAACGAATGAGCAGTTCTTC. This sequence encodes CASSVGGLAGGTNEQFF.

This rearrangement joins TRBV6-5 to TRBJ1-1; tentatively, D is TRBD1 (6 bases). The germline CDR1 and CDR2 sequences are MNHEY and SVGAGI. The CDR3 runs 16 residues. Trimming cost V 4 bases and J 4 bases, with 19 bases left between them. The CDR3 bases are TGTGCCAGCAGTTGGGGGCGACAGATCGGGGTCACTGAAGCTTTCTTT. It encodes CASSWGRQIGVTEAFF.

This rearrangement joins TRBV7-6 to TRBJ1-1; perhaps TRBD1 as D (5 bases). The CDR3 is 13 residues long. V was cut by 5 bases and J by 1 base, with 8 bases left in between. CDR1 is SGHVS and CDR2 is FNYEAQ in the germline V gene. CDR3 protein: CASSLRENTEAFF. CDR3 coding DNA: TGTGCCAGCAGCCTCAGGGAGAACACTGAAGCTTTCTTT.

The gene calls are TRBV5-5 and TRBJ1-2; no definite D call. Germline assignment: CDR1 SGHKS and CDR2 YYEKEE (reference sequence). V shed 2 bases and J shed 4 bases, with 15 bases lying between them. There are 15 residues in the CDR3. CDR3 DNA sequence: TGTGCCAGCAGCTTAATTTCTGGAGATTTCTATGGCTACACCTTC. Protein product: CASSLISGDFYGYTF.

The J gene is TRBJ1-3, the V gene TRBV27, with a weak D call TRBD1 (6 bases). The V gene lost 4 bases and the J gene lost 4 bases, with 11 bases spanning the gap. Germline assignment: CDR1 MNHEY and CDR2 SMNVEV (reference sequence). This CDR3 comprises 14 residues. The CDR3 reads CASSSPGQGNTIYF. The CDR3 DNA reads TGTGCCAGCAGTTCTCCCGGACAGGGAAACACCATATATTTT.

J is TRBJ2-4 and V is TRBV7-2; 9 nucleotides align to TRBD1. Trimming took 3 bases from V and 9 from J; bases not matched to a gene: 6. CDR1 is SGHTA, CDR2 FQGNSA, per germline. The CDR3 consists of 14 residues. This CDR3 is CASSFDRGEVIQYF. In DNA form, the CDR3 reads TGTGCCAGCAGCTTCGACAGGGGGGAGGTCATTCAGTACTTC.

This chain joins TRBV7-2 and TRBJ2-5; 9 nucleotides match TRBD1. J was trimmed by 4 bases and V by 0 bases; bases with no gene match: 6. The CDR3 runs to 16 residues. CDR1 SGHTA and CDR2 FQGNSA come from the germline V gene. The CDR3 bases are TGTGCCAGCAGCTTAGCGCCACAGGGGGCGGGAGAGACCCAGTACTTC. Translated: CASSLAPQGAGETQYF.

The rearrangement uses TRBV5-1 and TRBJ2-1; 9 nucleotides line up with TRBD2. Trimming at V came to 5 bases and at J to 5 bases, leaving 5 bases not matched to a gene. Per the germline V gene, CDR1 is SGHRS and CDR2 is YFSETQ. CDR3 length: 14 amino acids. This chain's CDR3 is CASRTSGPHNEQFF. The CDR3 DNA follows: TGCGCCAGCAGGACTAGCGGCCCCCACAATGAGCAGTTCTTC.

The chain is built from TRBV9 and TRBJ1-1; 7 bases map to TRBD1. This CDR3 is built from 17 residues. V gave up 0 bases and J gave up 6 bases; unmatched junction bases: 14. Germline lookup yields CDR1 SGDLS and CDR2 YYNGEE. The CDR3 is CASSVGGDRRMISEAFF. The CDR3 coding sequence is TGTGCCAGCAGCGTAGGGGGGGACAGACGTATGATATCTGAAGCTTTCTTT.

The count of this clone is one. V usage is TRBV18 and J usage is TRBJ2-3; D possibly corresponds to TRBD1 (5 bases). Germline CDR1 reads KGHSH; CDR2 reads LQKENI. V was shortened by 0 bases and J by 2 bases, with 9 bases between the two germline ends. The CDR3 spans 15 residues. CDR3 in DNA: TGTGCCAGCTCACCACCAACAGGAAACACAGATACGCAGTATTTT. Protein sequence: CASSPPTGNTDTQYF.

This clone was observed once. The chain is built from TRBV5-8 and TRBJ1-1; TRBD1 might be the D (5 bases). The V gene's germline CDR1 is SGHTS and CDR2 YDEGEE. This CDR3 spans 17 amino acids. V was trimmed by 4 bases and J by 3 bases, leaving 22 bases between them. The CDR3 region has the DNA TGTGCCAGCAGCCAACAGGACACTTCGGGCGCCTACACTGAAGCTTTCTTT. The encoded protein is CASSQQDTSGAYTEAFF.

This rearrangement joins TRBV7-8 to TRBJ1-1; maybe TRBD1 (5 bases). From germline, CDR1 is SGHVS and CDR2 FQNEAQ. This CDR3 is built from 16 residues. V lost 2 bases, J lost 0 bases, and 13 bases lay in between. CDR3 nucleotides: TGTGCCAGCAGCTTAAAGGGTGGGGCGGTGAACACTGAAGCTTTCTTT. Protein product: CASSLKGGAVNTEAFF.

This sequence joins TRBV4-1 and TRBJ2-7; TRBD2 matches 11 bases. Losses at the gene ends were 0 bases for V and 0 bases for J; bases not matched to a gene: 4. Germline CDR1 reads MGHRA; CDR2 reads YSYEKL. CDR3 length: 17 residues. CDR3 DNA: TGCGCCAGCAGCCAAGACAGACTAGCGGGGAGCTCCTACGAGCAGTACTTC. Its translation: CASSQDRLAGSSYEQYF.

The gene calls are TRBV19 and TRBJ1-2; D is unresolved. The V and J ends lost 3 bases and 2 bases respectively, with 10 bases between them. Germline V lookup: CDR1 LNHDA, CDR2 SQIVND (reference sequence). The CDR3 spans 14 residues. DNA for the CDR3: TGTGCCAGTAGTATCTCTCAGAACAACTATGGCTACACCTTC. This sequence encodes CASSISQNNYGYTF.

This clone appeared once. As DNA, the CDR3 is TGTGCCATCAGTGAGTCGGGCCAGATGGGGACCCAGTACTTC. It yields the protein CAISESGQMGTQYF. The chain uses TRBV10-3 and TRBJ2-5; D not certain. The CDR3 is 14 residues long. The V and J ends lost 0 bases and 7 bases respectively, with 12 bases between them. Germline CDR1 is ENHRY and CDR2 is SYGVKD.

V is TRBV4-1 and J is TRBJ2-3, with D unresolved. The CDR3 runs to 15 residues. V was cut by 4 bases and J by 3 bases, with 14 bases left in between. Germline V gene sequence: CDR1 MGHRA, CDR2 YSYEKL. The CDR3 protein is CASSPKQAPTDTQYF. CDR3 nucleotides: TGCGCCAGCAGCCCTAAACAAGCGCCTACAGATACGCAGTATTTT.

The chain carries TRBV15 and TRBJ1-2; 9 nucleotides agree with TRBD1. J lost 2 bases, V lost 8 bases, and 6 bases had no gene match. The CDR3 sequence is 14 residues long. Germline CDR1 is LNHNV and CDR2 is YYDKDF (reference sequence). The CDR3 region has the DNA TGTGCCACCGGGACAGGGAAAAGAAACTATGGCTACACCTTC. Its translation: CATGTGKRNYGYTF. Supplemented by reference TRBV15 and TRBJ1-2, the full variable domain reads DAMVIQNPRYQVTQFGKPVTLSCSQTLNHNVMYWYQQKSSQAPKLLFHYYDKDFNNEADTPDNFQSRRPNTSFCFLDIRSPGLGDTAMYLCATGTGKRNYGYTFGSGTRLTVV.

The chain has TRBV27 and TRBJ1-6; D remains ambiguous. Trimming took 5 bases from V and 4 from J, leaving 9 bases between them. This CDR3 is 14 amino acids long. Germline assignment: CDR1 MNHEY and CDR2 SMNVEV (reference sequence). The CDR3 spells CASSAGLYNSPLHF. CDR3 DNA sequence: TGTGCCAGCAGTGCGGGTCTATATAATTCACCCCTCCACTTT.